This TCR beta chain derives from a study of blood T cell repertoires in COVID-19 (dated by TCRdb to the early 2020s). General notes on the study: The collaborator samples originated in the United States, Italy and Spain and spanned the acute and convalescent phases of COVID-19. Deeply sampled blood TCRbeta repertoires from subjects exposed to, actively infected with, or recovered from COVID-19 were included in the dataset. Where available, HLA class I and class II types were obtained from metadata supplied by the sample provider rather than from assay-based typing. A freely available public database, intended as a resource for researchers studying the immune response to SARS-CoV-2, is where the repertoires were released. Sample metadata almost always included a de-identified subject ID, COVID-19 status, age in years and sex. The prospective study material was composed of cDNA or gDNA derived from T cells, B-cell-depleted T cells, or PBMCs. The samples were drawn from two sources: the first 160 participants of the ongoing ImmuneRACE study, and over 1,000 subjects contributed by 6 global collaborators. What the authors observed across the whole study: Clinical and demographic metadata were provided uncurated, with the amount varying by source and participant.

There are 17 amino acids in the CDR3, from cysteine to phenylalanine inclusive. The DNA shown is the 51-base CDR3, in frame from base 1. CDR1 LGHNA and CDR2 YSLEER are derived from the germline V gene. V drops 1 base and J drops 0 bases, leaving 13 bases in between. TCRbeta CDR3 regions were amplified from genomic DNA by means of the immunoSEQ Assay, a bias-controlled multiplex PCR. The paper's data handling went like this. The number of nucleated cells in each sample was estimated by amplification of reference gene primers within the assay. To quantify the absolute abundance of each unique TCRbeta CDR3 rearrangement, sequence reads were collapsed and filtered. Productive Simpson clonality was computed per sample as the square root of Simpson's diversity index over productive rearrangements. TCRdb retrieved this table from immuneACCESS and kept in-frame rearrangements only. Not all clones are present; in checked studies, unresolved V genes account for under half, and no reason is known for the remainder. V, J and clone size are taken as reported in that table, and D and trimming were inferred from the DNA itself. Here the sample has some 43,000 clones; approximately 86% occur a single time. The ten largest clonotypes hold approximately 15% of the sample.

The collaborating institutions used their own protocols to collect whole blood in K2EDTA tubes. For TCRbeta analysis, collaborators shipped samples as frozen whole blood, isolated PBMCs, or DNA extracted from either of those sample types. About this clone: Its antigen has not been determined. Base qualities were left out, and no much larger clone turns up one base away.

In this chain, TRBV4-3 is recombined with TRBJ1-5; 6 matching bases give a weak D call of TRBD1. The receptor's source is a man aged 55-75 years with active COVID-19. The sequenced sample consisted of peripheral blood. The DNA sequence follows: TGCGCCAGCAGCCAAGGGGTCAGGGGCTATAGCAATCAGCCCCAGCATTTT. The resulting protein is CASSQGVRGYSNQPQHF.